These 30 T cell receptor beta chains originate from one sample sequenced in a study of blood T cell dynamics during melanoma immunotherapy. The time point denotes: week 3, after first cycle of checkpoint inhibitor. Assay: immunoSEQ multiplex PCR; the TCRdb copy retains only in-frame clones and omits some. The repertoire holds some 14,000 clones, with roughly 85% as singletons. Sequenced material: blood, taken from a patient treated with checkpoint blockade. These receptors were obtained from a human donor with melanoma.

The gene calls are TRBV4-2 and TRBJ2-5; 13 bases fit TRBD2. CDR3 length: 17 residues. CDR1 is LGHNA and CDR2 is YNFKEQ in the germline V gene. After removal of 1 base from V and 5 bases from J, the junction contained 7 bases not matched to a gene. The CDR3 spells CASSQGGLAGVAETQYF. CDR3 bases: TGTGCCAGCAGCCAAGGTGGACTAGCGGGAGTTGCCGAGACCCAGTACTTC.

This clone was recorded only once. V and J are TRBV11-3 and TRBJ2-2; perhaps TRBD2 as D (6 bases). V was trimmed by 1 base and J by 0 bases, leaving 12 bases between them. This CDR3 is built from 17 residues. The germline V gene encodes CDR1 SGHNT and CDR2 YENEEA. The CDR3 sequence: CASSLGLAAPNTGELFF. The CDR3 bases are TGTGCCAGCAGCTTAGGTTTAGCGGCACCGAACACCGGGGAGCTGTTTTTT. The whole variable domain, filled in from reference TRBV11-3 and TRBJ2-2, reads EAGVVQSPRYKIIEKKQPVAFWCNPISGHNTLYWYLQNLGQGPELLIRYENEEAVDDSQLPKDRFSAERLKGVDSTLKIQPAELGDSAVYLCASSLGLAAPNTGELFFGEGSRLTVL.

The V and J genes are TRBV28 and TRBJ1-1, with D possibly being TRBD1 (6 bases). The V gene's germline CDR1 is MDHEN and CDR2 SYDVKM. Trimming took off 6 bases at V and 6 bases at J, with 20 bases between the two ends. CDR3 length: 15 amino acids. Here the CDR3 DNA reads TGTGCCAGCAGCCCAAATCAGGGGAGGAGGGCTGAAGCTTTCTTT. Translated: CASSPNQGRRAEAFF.

The rearrangement uses TRBV4-1 and TRBJ1-1; D may be TRBD1 (6 bases). The CDR3 consists of 18 residues. Germline lookup yields CDR1 MGHRA and CDR2 YSYEKL. Trimming removed 3 bases from V and 1 base from J, with 21 bases in between. Here the CDR3 reads CASSHPQGFVLGNTEAFF. For the CDR3, the DNA is TGCGCCAGCAGCCACCCACAGGGTTTTGTTCTAGGGAACACTGAAGCTTTCTTT.

The gene calls are TRBV7-2 and TRBJ1-2, with 7 bases fitting TRBD1. This CDR3 has 13 residues. Trimming cost V 5 bases and J 4 bases; bases outside gene matches: 4. Germline loops: CDR1 SGHTA, CDR2 FQGNSA. In nucleotides, the CDR3 is TGTGCCAGCAGCACCGACAGGGTCTATGGCTACACCTTC. Amino acids: CASSTDRVYGYTF.

The genes are TRBV11-3 and TRBJ2-3; maybe TRBD2 (6 bases). CDR1 is SGHNT and CDR2 is YENEEA in the germline V gene. V shed 0 bases and J shed 8 bases, with 12 bases lying between them. The CDR3 totals 14 residues. The CDR3 nucleotides read TGTGCCAGCAGCTTAGAGGGCGGGATAAGTACGCAGTATTTT. Translated, it gives CASSLEGGISTQYF.

The chain employs TRBV15 and TRBJ2-2; 8 bases agree with TRBD2. The CDR3 extends over 15 amino acids. The germline CDR1 and CDR2 sequences are LNHNV and YYDKDF (reference sequence). The trim removed 1 base at V and 7 bases at J, leaving 5 bases unmatched. The DNA for the CDR3 is TGTGCCACCAGCAGAGTTCCGGCGGGAGGCGGGGAGCTGTTTTTT. Amino acids: CATSRVPAGGGELFF.

The chain links TRBV27 to TRBJ2-5; maybe TRBD1 (5 bases). Trimming took 3 bases from V and 11 from J, leaving 19 bases between them. Germline V lookup: CDR1 MNHEY, CDR2 SMNVEV (reference sequence). This CDR3 contains 14 residues. CDR3 residues: CASSFDSLVIEQYF. The CDR3 nucleotides are TGTGCCAGCAGTTTCGACAGCCTCGTCATAGAGCAGTACTTC.

The rearrangement joins TRBV29-1 to TRBJ1-4; 10 positions agree with TRBD1. J lost 4 bases, V lost 4 bases, and 6 bases had no gene match. The germline V gene encodes CDR1 SQVTM and CDR2 ANQGSEA. CDR3 size: 15 residues. The CDR3 coding sequence is TGCAGCGTTGGCGGCCGGGACAGGGGTAATGAAAAACTGTTTTTT. This sequence encodes CSVGGRDRGNEKLFF.

This clone was seen more than once but under ten times. The gene calls are TRBV5-4 and TRBJ1-1; possible D gene TRBD1, 5 bases. Deletions cut 4 bases from V and 5 bases from J, with 12 bases between. Germline CDR1 reads SGHNT; CDR2 reads YYREEE (reference sequence). The CDR3 has 13 amino acids. The CDR3 is CASSLDTRTEAFF. The CDR3 DNA follows: TGTGCCAGCAGCCTGGACACCAGAACTGAAGCTTTCTTT.

This clone occurred once. The rearrangement uses TRBV5-6 and TRBJ2-3; TRBD1 matches 9 bases. The CDR3 runs 16 residues. Germline lookup yields CDR1 SGHDT and CDR2 YYEEEE. Trimming cost V 5 bases and J 0 bases; bases outside gene matches: 7. CDR3 in DNA: TGTGCCAGCAGTGTTTACAGGGGGCCTAGCACAGATACGCAGTATTTT. Amino acids: CASSVYRGPSTDTQYF.

J is TRBJ2-3 and V is TRBV15, with a possible D match to TRBD2 (6 bases). The germline gives CDR1 LNHNV, CDR2 YYDKDF (reference sequence). With 0 bases removed from V and 8 bases from J, the gap between germline ends came to 18 bases. The CDR3 consists of 16 residues. This chain's CDR3 is CATSREIAGSDSTQYF. CDR3 DNA sequence: TGTGCCACCAGCAGAGAAATTGCGGGGTCCGATTCTACGCAGTATTTT. Together with reference TRBV15 and TRBJ2-3, the CDR3 gives the full variable domain: DAMVIQNPRYQVTQFGKPVTLSCSQTLNHNVMYWYQQKSSQAPKLLFHYYDKDFNNEADTPDNFQSRRPNTSFCFLDIRSPGLGDTAMYLCATSREIAGSDSTQYFGPGTRLTVL.

The gene calls are TRBV27 and TRBJ1-4, with 9 bases lining up with TRBD1. V gave up 3 bases and J gave up 11 bases; unmatched junction bases: 13. Looked up from germline, CDR1 is MNHEY and CDR2 is SMNVEV (reference sequence). This CDR3 has 16 residues. CDR3 in DNA: TGTGCCAGCAGTTTTTACGGGACAGGGACTCATCGGAAACTGTTTTTT. This codes for CASSFYGTGTHRKLFF.

This chain uses TRBV6-4 with TRBJ2-3; 7 nucleotides match TRBD2. J was trimmed by 4 bases and V by 0 bases; bases with no gene match: 1. This CDR3 is 14 amino acids long. Germline CDR1 and CDR2: MRHNA and SNTAGT. The CDR3 DNA follows: TGTGCCAGCAGTGACTCGGGAGGGCCAGATACGCAGTATTTT. Encoded protein: CASSDSGGPDTQYF.

The chain is built from TRBV19 and TRBJ2-1; 7 nucleotides match TRBD2. V shed 5 bases and J 1 base; nucleotides not matched to a gene: 5. The CDR3 runs 15 residues. Looked up from germline, CDR1 is LNHDA and CDR2 is SQIVND (reference sequence). In DNA, the CDR3 is TGTGCCAGTAGTTTGGGACTACCTTCCTACAATGAGCAGTTCTTC. Its protein product is CASSLGLPSYNEQFF.

The chain links TRBV9 to TRBJ1-4; 7 bases are a match to TRBD1. The junction had 6 bases not matched to a gene; V was cut back by 0 bases and J by 4 bases. Germline-derived CDR1 and CDR2 are SGDLS and YYNGEE. CDR3 length equals 16 residues. The CDR3 region is CASSVGPDRFNEKLFF. The CDR3 coding sequence is TGTGCCAGCAGCGTAGGCCCGGACAGGTTTAATGAAAAACTGTTTTTT. Full variable domain (rest looked up from reference TRBV9 and TRBJ1-4): DSGVTQTPKHLITATGQRVTLRCSPRSGDLSVYWYQQSLDQGLQFLIQYYNGEERAKGNILERFSAQQFPDLHSELNLSSLELGDSALYFCASSVGPDRFNEKLFFGSGTQLSVL.

The chain uses TRBV28 and TRBJ2-1; D is tentatively TRBD1 or TRBD2 (5 bases each). The germline CDR1 and CDR2 sequences are MDHEN and SYDVKM. The CDR3 is 13 amino acids. The V gene lost 7 bases and the J gene lost 6 bases, with 13 bases spanning the gap. Here the CDR3 DNA reads TGTGCCAGCACTCAGGGACGACGCAATGAGCAGTTCTTC. This sequence encodes CASTQGRRNEQFF.

V and J are TRBV7-9 and TRBJ1-4; TRBD1 aligns across 7 bases. With V trimmed by 4 bases and J by 6 bases, 5 bases remained unmatched. CDR1 is SEHNR and CDR2 is FQNEAQ in the germline V gene (reference sequence). The CDR3 runs 14 residues. The CDR3 region has the DNA TGTGCCAGCAGCTGGGGGACAGCAGATGAAAAACTGTTTTTT. It translates to CASSWGTADEKLFF.

V and J are TRBV4-1 and TRBJ2-7, with TRBD1 matching 8 bases. Germline lookup yields CDR1 MGHRA and CDR2 YSYEKL. V lost 3 bases, J lost 7 bases, and 11 bases stayed unmatched. The CDR3 covers 15 residues. CDR3 region: CASSHHGTGGDEQYF. CDR3 DNA: TGCGCCAGCAGCCACCACGGGACAGGTGGAGATGAGCAGTACTTC.

CDR3: CASSLNPLSYNEQFF. CDR3 in DNA: TGTGCCAGCAGCTTAAATCCCCTCTCCTACAATGAGCAGTTCTTC. This chain connects TRBV11-3 to TRBJ2-1; no clear D. CDR3 size: 15 residues. Trimming took off 2 bases at V and 0 bases at J, with 8 bases between the two ends. Per the germline V gene, CDR1 is SGHNT and CDR2 is YENEEA.

The chain carries TRBV2 and TRBJ1-5; D not certain. The germline CDR1 and CDR2 sequences are SNHLY and FYNNEI. This CDR3 comprises 14 residues. The V gene lost 7 bases and the J gene lost 0 bases, with 10 bases spanning the gap. CDR3 protein: CASKADYSNQPQHF. Here the CDR3 DNA reads TGTGCCAGCAAGGCAGATTATAGCAATCAGCCCCAGCATTTT.

This chain links TRBV29-1 with TRBJ2-7; no firm D call. V lost 1 base and J 2 bases, leaving 12 bases between the germline ends. CDR1 SQVTM and CDR2 ANQGSEA come from the germline V gene. The CDR3 is made up of 14 amino acids. CDR3 nucleotides: TGCAGCGTTGAAGGTGGGCGCGGAACCTACGAGCAGTACTTC. As protein: CSVEGGRGTYEQYF.

This sequence joins TRBV28 and TRBJ1-2; D gene uncertain. The CDR3 extends over 14 amino acids. V lost 6 bases and J 7 bases, leaving 18 bases between the germline ends. Germline-derived CDR1 and CDR2 are MDHEN and SYDVKM. As DNA, the CDR3 is TGTGCCAGCAGGAACAGCCCTAGGACGGGTGGCTACACCTTC. Its protein product is CASRNSPRTGGYTF.

The V call is TRBV4-3, the J call TRBJ2-7; TRBD2 aligns across 12 bases. The CDR3 runs to 17 residues. Trimming at V came to 0 bases and at J to 2 bases, leaving 5 bases not matched to a gene. The germline gives CDR1 LGHNA, CDR2 YSLEER. This chain's CDR3 is CASSQELAGGGPYEQYF. The CDR3 DNA sequence: TGCGCCAGCAGCCAAGAGCTAGCGGGAGGGGGCCCCTACGAGCAGTACTTC.

The chain recombines TRBV25-1 with TRBJ1-1, with TRBD1 matching over 9 bases. The germline gives CDR1 MGHDK, CDR2 SYGVNS. The CDR3 spans 18 residues. The V and J ends lost 6 bases and 1 base, in that order; junction bases with no gene match: 15. The CDR3 DNA follows: TGTGCCAGCAGCGTCCCAGGGGGTCGGACAGGGGAGAACACTGAAGCTTTCTTT. It encodes CASSVPGGRTGENTEAFF.

V usage is TRBV28 and J usage is TRBJ2-7; 10 bases line up with TRBD1. Germline lookup yields CDR1 MDHEN and CDR2 SYDVKM. This CDR3 region has 14 residues. The trim removed 8 bases at V and 7 bases at J, leaving 11 bases unmatched. CDR3 protein: CASVPGQGLGEQYF. The CDR3 DNA is TGTGCCAGCGTCCCGGGACAGGGGTTAGGGGAGCAGTACTTC.

The V gene is TRBV19, the J gene TRBJ1-5, with no clear D. CDR3 size: 16 residues. Between the trimmed V and J ends, which lost 2 bases and 4 bases, there was a span of 15 bases. The germline gives CDR1 LNHDA, CDR2 SQIVND (reference sequence). The CDR3 here is CASSINARQKNQPQHF. The CDR3 nucleotides read TGTGCCAGTAGTATAAACGCTAGGCAGAAAAATCAGCCCCAGCATTTT.

V is TRBV6-4 and J is TRBJ1-2, with D tentatively TRBD1 (5 bases). The V end was cut by 2 bases, the J end by 3 bases, with 16 bases between. CDR1 is MRHNA and CDR2 is SNTAGT in the germline V gene. The CDR3 is 16 residues long. The CDR3 bases are TGTGCCAGCAGTGACGCGAGGCGCCCGGGGGACTATGGCTACACCTTC. Its translation: CASSDARRPGDYGYTF.

The chain employs TRBV7-4 and TRBJ2-5, with 9 bases lining up with TRBD2. This CDR3 region has 17 residues. V was pared by 4 bases and J by 1 base, with 10 bases of the junction left unmatched. Germline V lookup: CDR1 SGHVT, CDR2 SQSDAQ. The DNA of the CDR3 is TGTGCCAGCAGCTCGCCCGGCACTAGCGGGCTCCAAGAGACCCAGTACTTC. Protein sequence: CASSSPGTSGLQETQYF.

The rearrangement joins TRBV30 to TRBJ2-5; unclear D gene. Germline-derived CDR1 and CDR2 are GTSNPN and SVGIG (reference sequence). This CDR3 comprises 15 residues. Trimming removed 8 bases from V and 4 bases from J, with 23 bases in between. CDR3 in amino acids: CAAKNRPNAGETQYF. The DNA for the CDR3 is TGTGCCGCTAAAAATAGGCCTAACGCCGGAGAGACCCAGTACTTC.